Presented here are 22 T cell receptor beta chains from one specimen sequenced in a study of shared clonotypes between healthy human individuals. Assay used: immunoSEQ multiplex PCR; TCRdb lists only in-frame clones, some missing. The profile covers roughly 2.6 million clones, with 85% to 95% appearing a single time and about 0.13% taken by the ten largest. The sample consisted of naive CD4+ T cells sorted from blood. Subset of the sample: CD45RA+ positively selected. The receptors originated from a man in his late teens or twenties in good health.

V is TRBV5-4 and J is TRBJ2-5; 13 bases are a match to TRBD2. CDR1 SGHNT and CDR2 YYREEE come from the germline V gene (reference sequence). This CDR3 is built from 16 residues. The V segment lost 3 bases and the J segment 2 bases; nucleotides outside the gene matches: 4. CDR3 sequence (DNA): TGTGCCAGCAGCTCAGGGACTAGCGGGGCGCAAGAGACCCAGTACTTC. This gives the protein CASSSGTSGAQETQYF.

The chain couples TRBV6-5 to TRBJ1-2; D unresolved. The germline V gene has CDR1 MNHEY and CDR2 SVGAGI. The CDR3 covers 13 residues. V was trimmed by 6 bases and J by 5 bases, leaving 13 bases between them. CDR3 bases: TGTGCCAGCAGGTACCGAGAGGGATATGGCTACACCTTC. Protein: CASRYREGYGYTF.

The DNA of the CDR3 is TGTGCCAGCAGCTCCTTCCTAGCGGGACGCACAGATACGCAGTATTTT. Residues: CASSSFLAGRTDTQYF. The rearrangement uses TRBV7-2 and TRBJ2-3; TRBD2 matches at 9 bases. The CDR3 is made up of 16 amino acids. V gave up 4 bases and J gave up 1 base; unmatched junction bases: 6. Germline V gives CDR1 SGHTA, CDR2 FQGNSA. The full variable domain, rest sourced from reference TRBV7-2 and TRBJ2-3, is GAGVSQSPSNKVTEKGKDVELRCDPISGHTALYWYRQSLGQGLEFLIYFQGNSAPDKSGLPSDRFSAERTGGSVSTLTIQRTQQEDSAVYLCASSSFLAGRTDTQYFGPGTRLTVL.

This chain connects TRBV5-1 to TRBJ2-1; 9 bases fit TRBD2. V lost 1 base, J lost 6 bases, and 8 bases stayed unmatched. Germline CDR1 is SGHRS and CDR2 is YFSETQ. The length of the CDR3 is 16 residues. CDR3 sequence: CASSLSGGLSSNEQFF. The CDR3 nucleotides read TGCGCCAGCAGCTTGAGCGGGGGGCTCTCGTCCAATGAGCAGTTCTTC.

As for this clone: The same CDR3 arises from other DNA sequences in this sample as well. V and J are TRBV6-6 and TRBJ1-1; D is unclear. This CDR3 region has 12 residues. Trimming cost V 6 bases and J 0 bases, with 5 bases left between them. CDR1 is MNHNY and CDR2 is SVGAGI in the germline V gene (reference sequence). DNA of the CDR3: TGTGCCAGCAGGCCTATGAACACTGAAGCTTTCTTT. Translated: CASRPMNTEAFF.

The chain combines TRBV10-3 with TRBJ1-4; 9 positions agree with TRBD1. With 11 bases clipped from V and 5 bases from J, the junction kept 6 bases outside the gene matches. This CDR3 has 13 amino acids. Germline V gene data show CDR1 as ENHRY and CDR2 as SYGVKD. The CDR3 DNA is TGTGCCGTCGGGACAGGGAGGAATGAAAAACTGTTTTTT. It yields the protein CAVGTGRNEKLFF.

In its sample, this clone was seen a few times. The J gene is TRBJ1-5, the V gene TRBV19; 8 bases match TRBD1. CDR1 and CDR2 (germline): LNHDA, SQIVND (reference sequence). This CDR3 has 15 amino acids. After removal of 5 bases from V and 2 bases from J, the junction contained 5 bases not matched to a gene. The CDR3 sequence is CASSPQTGGNQPQHF. The CDR3 nucleotides read TGTGCCAGTAGTCCCCAGACAGGGGGCAATCAGCCCCAGCATTTT.

The chain couples TRBV11-3 to TRBJ2-5; perhaps TRBD1 as D (5 bases). V was cut by 5 bases and J by 1 base, with 8 bases left in between. The germline V gene has CDR1 SGHNT and CDR2 YENEEA. The length of the CDR3 is 13 residues. CDR3 loop: CASSRGIQETQYF. The CDR3 bases are TGTGCCAGCAGCAGGGGCATCCAAGAGACCCAGTACTTC.

In its sample, this clone was seen once. The gene calls are TRBV5-1 and TRBJ2-1; D may be TRBD2 (5 bases). The CDR3 has 13 amino acids. V lost 3 bases and J lost 12, with 16 bases in between. Germline CDR1 is SGHRS and CDR2 is YFSETQ. Written as DNA, the CDR3 is TGCGCCAGCAGCTCCCAAGGCCCTGAGGGGCAGTTCTTC. Its translation: CASSSQGPEGQFF.

This chain connects TRBV18 to TRBJ1-6; 12 nucleotides align to TRBD1. Germline V gene sequence: CDR1 KGHSH, CDR2 LQKENI. This CDR3 has 16 amino acids. The V segment lost 1 base and the J segment 10 bases; nucleotides outside the gene matches: 5. In nucleotides, the CDR3 is TGTGCCAGCTCACCACTTGGGACAGGGGGCTTGTCACCCCTCCACTTT. It encodes CASSPLGTGGLSPLHF. Drawing the rest from reference TRBV18 and TRBJ1-6, the complete variable domain is NAGVMQNPRHLVRRRGQEARLRCSPMKGHSHVYWYRQLPEEGLKFMVYLQKENIIDESGMPKERFSAEFPKEGPSILRIQQVVRGDSAAYFCASSPLGTGGLSPLHFGNGTRLTVT.

The CDR3 coding sequence is TGCGCCAGCAGCCTCCTAGGGAGCGGGGGGCCGGTCACAGATACGCAGTATTTT. It codes for CASSLLGSGGPVTDTQYF. This sequence joins TRBV5-1 and TRBJ2-3, with 9 positions matching TRBD2. V lost 4 bases, J lost 2 bases, and 14 bases stayed unmatched. This CDR3 is built from 18 residues. The germline CDR1 and CDR2 sequences are SGHRS and YFSETQ.

In this sample, this clone turned up a few times. J is TRBJ1-2 and V is TRBV28, with D hard to call. This CDR3 is built from 14 residues. Trimming removed 5 bases at V and 4 bases at J, with 14 bases between. Germline-derived CDR1 and CDR2 are MDHEN and SYDVKM. The CDR3 region has the DNA TGTGCCAGCAGTACCACGGTGGTGTTCTATGGCTACACCTTC. Translated, it gives CASSTTVVFYGYTF.

This sequence joins TRBV5-6 and TRBJ2-7; D is undetermined. Trimming pared 1 base from V and 3 bases from J, leaving 8 bases between. The CDR3 length is 13 residues. CDR1 and CDR2 (germline): SGHDT, YYEEEE. CDR3: CASSLNYRYEQYF. The CDR3 nucleotides are TGTGCCAGCAGCTTGAACTATCGCTACGAGCAGTACTTC.

The chain links TRBV5-1 to TRBJ2-2; 11 bases are a match to TRBD1. With V trimmed by 0 bases and J by 6 bases, 7 bases remained unmatched. The germline V gene encodes CDR1 SGHRS and CDR2 YFSETQ. The CDR3 covers 17 residues. CDR3 DNA sequence: TGCGCCAGCAGCTTGGAATCCGGGACAGGGGGGTCCGGGGAGCTGTTTTTT. Translated: CASSLESGTGGSGELFF.

This chain connects TRBV5-1 to TRBJ1-6, with a possible D match to TRBD1 (6 bases). The CDR3 totals 16 residues. V was pared by 7 bases and J by 14 bases, with 28 bases between. CDR1 is SGHRS and CDR2 is YFSETQ in the germline V gene. DNA of the CDR3: TGCGCCAGCTCACAATCTCCGGGACACAGTTTTGGAGCCCTCCACTTT. This translates into CASSQSPGHSFGALHF.

V is TRBV30 and J is TRBJ2-5; D remains unclear. V gave up 0 bases and J gave up 7 bases, with 12 bases separating them. This CDR3 is built from 13 residues. Germline CDR1 and CDR2: GTSNPN and SVGIG (reference sequence). The CDR3 DNA reads as TGTGCCTGGAGTGTAAACCAGTACGGGACCCAGTACTTC. It specifies CAWSVNQYGTQYF.

The table lists this clone with a count of one. The chain joins TRBV15 to TRBJ1-2; 8 bases match TRBD1. Per the germline V gene, CDR1 is LNHNV and CDR2 is YYDKDF (reference sequence). CDR3 size: 17 residues. Losses at the gene ends were 3 bases for V and 6 bases for J; bases not matched to a gene: 15. CDR3 nucleotide sequence: TGTGCCACCAGCAGGGGCGTCGGTCCGGACAGGGTGAATGGCTACACCTTC. Protein product: CATSRGVGPDRVNGYTF. Based on the CDR3 plus reference TRBV15 and TRBJ1-2, the full variable domain is DAMVIQNPRYQVTQFGKPVTLSCSQTLNHNVMYWYQQKSSQAPKLLFHYYDKDFNNEADTPDNFQSRRPNTSFCFLDIRSPGLGDTAMYLCATSRGVGPDRVNGYTFGSGTRLTVV.

The rearrangement links TRBV5-1 to TRBJ2-7; TRBD2 aligns across 9 bases. The germline gives CDR1 SGHRS, CDR2 YFSETQ. Trimming at V came to 0 bases and at J to 6 bases, leaving 10 bases not matched to a gene. This CDR3 has 16 amino acids. For the CDR3, the DNA is TGCGCCAGCAGCTTGGAACCTAGCGGGACCCCGAGCGAGCAGTACTTC. Protein sequence: CASSLEPSGTPSEQYF. Together with reference TRBV5-1 and TRBJ2-7, the CDR3 gives the full variable domain: KAGVTQTPRYLIKTRGQQVTLSCSPISGHRSVSWYQQTPGQGLQFLFEYFSETQRNKGNFPGRFSGRQFSNSRSEMNVSTLELGDSALYLCASSLEPSGTPSEQYFGPGTRLTVT.

This clone occurred once. The rearrangement uses TRBV19 and TRBJ1-5; D might be TRBD1 (6 bases). This CDR3 is built from 14 residues. Trimming took off 3 bases at V and 7 bases at J, with 13 bases between the two ends. CDR1 and CDR2 (germline): LNHDA, SQIVND (reference sequence). The CDR3 region is CASSIQGWEQPQHF. The CDR3 bases are TGTGCCAGTAGTATTCAGGGGTGGGAACAGCCCCAGCATTTT. Supplemented by reference TRBV19 and TRBJ1-5, the full variable domain reads DGGITQSPKYLFRKEGQNVTLSCEQNLNHDAMYWYRQDPGQGLRLIYYSQIVNDFQKGDIAEGYSVSREKKESFPLTVTSAQKNPTAFYLCASSIQGWEQPQHFGDGTRLSIL.

The V gene is TRBV6-1, the J gene TRBJ2-4; D gene unclear. The germline V gene encodes CDR1 MNHNS and CDR2 SASEGT. V lost 0 bases and J lost 4, with 4 bases in between. The CDR3 extends over 13 amino acids. In DNA form, the CDR3 reads TGTGCCAGCAGTGAAGCAGGGAAAAACATTCAGTACTTC. Protein product: CASSEAGKNIQYF.

The V call is TRBV19, the J call TRBJ2-4; D not resolved. V shed 3 bases and J shed 4 bases, with 16 bases lying between them. The CDR3 runs to 16 residues. The germline V gene encodes CDR1 LNHDA and CDR2 SQIVND (reference sequence). CDR3 loop: CASSIEGRTPKNIQYF. The CDR3 coding sequence is TGTGCCAGTAGTATTGAAGGCAGAACCCCTAAAAACATTCAGTACTTC.

The V call is TRBV4-3, the J call TRBJ2-5, with a possible D match to TRBD2 (6 bases). The CDR3 spans 15 residues. CDR1 is LGHNA and CDR2 is YSLEER in the germline V gene. Trimming pared 0 bases from V and 4 bases from J, leaving 12 bases between. This CDR3 is CASSQDGGPTETQYF. In DNA form, the CDR3 reads TGCGCCAGCAGCCAAGACGGAGGGCCAACAGAGACCCAGTACTTC.